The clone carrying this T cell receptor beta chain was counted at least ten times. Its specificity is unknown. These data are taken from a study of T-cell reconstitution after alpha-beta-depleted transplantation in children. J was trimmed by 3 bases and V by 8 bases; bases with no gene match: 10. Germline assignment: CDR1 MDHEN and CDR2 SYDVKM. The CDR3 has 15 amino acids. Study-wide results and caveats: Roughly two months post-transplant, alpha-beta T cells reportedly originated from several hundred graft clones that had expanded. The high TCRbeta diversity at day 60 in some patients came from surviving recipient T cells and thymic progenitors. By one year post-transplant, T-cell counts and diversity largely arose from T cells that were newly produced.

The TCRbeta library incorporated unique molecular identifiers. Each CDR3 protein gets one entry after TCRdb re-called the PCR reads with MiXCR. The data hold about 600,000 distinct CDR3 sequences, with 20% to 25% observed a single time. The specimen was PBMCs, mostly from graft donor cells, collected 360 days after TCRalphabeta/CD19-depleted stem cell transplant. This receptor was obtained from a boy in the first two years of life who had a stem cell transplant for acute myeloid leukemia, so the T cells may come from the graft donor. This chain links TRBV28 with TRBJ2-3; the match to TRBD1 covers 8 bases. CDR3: CASGPRTGRTDTQYF. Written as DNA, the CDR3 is TGTGCCAGCGGCCCTCGGACAGGGAGAACAGATACGCAGTATTTT.